This TCR beta chain stems from a study of blood T cell repertoires in COVID-19. Repertoires were generated with immunoSEQ multiplex PCR, while TCRdb's copy carries only in-frame clones and drops some. The sample consists of under 400,000 clones, more than 70% of them appearing once. Germline V gene lookup returns CDR1 MNHEY and CDR2 SVGEGT. There are 14 residues in the CDR3. The V end was cut by 6 bases, the J end by 1 base, with 12 bases between. This rearrangement joins TRBV6-2 or TRBV6-3 to TRBJ1-2; a weak D match, TRBD1 (6 bases). The sequence was collected from a woman in her twenties or thirties with COVID-19, enrolled during active disease. The sequenced sample consisted of peripheral blood. CDR3 sequence reads: CASSRDRFNYGYTF. Written as DNA, the CDR3 is TGTGCCAGCAGCCGAGACAGGTTTAACTATGGCTACACCTTC.